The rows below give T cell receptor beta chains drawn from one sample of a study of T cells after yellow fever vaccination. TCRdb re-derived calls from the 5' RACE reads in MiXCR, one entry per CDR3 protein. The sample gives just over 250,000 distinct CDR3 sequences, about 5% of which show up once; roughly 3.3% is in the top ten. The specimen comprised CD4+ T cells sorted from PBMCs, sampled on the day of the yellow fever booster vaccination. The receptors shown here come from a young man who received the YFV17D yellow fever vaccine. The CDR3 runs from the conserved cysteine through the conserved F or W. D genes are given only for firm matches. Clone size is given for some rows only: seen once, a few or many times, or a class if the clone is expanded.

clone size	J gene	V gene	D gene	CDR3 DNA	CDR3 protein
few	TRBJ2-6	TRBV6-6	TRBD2	TGTGCCAGCAGGGATACTAGCGGGGGGGCCTCTGGGGCCAACGTCCTGACTTTC	CASRDTSGGASGANVLTF
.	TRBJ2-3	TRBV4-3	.	TGCGCCAGCAGCCAAGGAGGGCCGCTGTCAGATACGCAGTATTTT	CASSQGGPLSDTQYF
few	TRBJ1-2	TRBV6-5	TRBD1	TGTGCCAGCAGTTACTCAGGACAGGGGTTCTATGGCTACACCTTC	CASSYSGQGFYGYTF
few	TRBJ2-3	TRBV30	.	TGTGCCTGGAGGTTAGGACAGAGGGGTCGGGATACGCAGTATTTT	CAWRLGQRGRDTQYF
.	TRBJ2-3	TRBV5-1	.	TGCGCCAGCAGCGATCCGGGTGGGACTACAGATACGCAGTATTTT	CASSDPGGTTDTQYF
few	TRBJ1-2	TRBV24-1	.	TGTGCCACCAGTGAAACGCGGGGAGGGACTGGCGGCTACACCTTC	CATSETRGGTGGYTF
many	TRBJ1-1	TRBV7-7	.	TGTGCTAGCAGAGCTTATCTAGGGACCGACACTGAAGCTTTCTTT	CASRAYLGTDTEAFF
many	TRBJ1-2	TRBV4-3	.	TGCGCCAGCAGCCAAGATCATCCGGGCCGCTCGGACTATGGCTACACCTTC	CASSQDHPGRSDYGYTF
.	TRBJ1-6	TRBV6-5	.	TGTGTGGGGAGCTCCTATAATTCACCCCTCCACTTT	CVGSSYNSPLHF
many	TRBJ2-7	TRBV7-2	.	TGTGCCAGCAGCGAAGCCGGGCCACCTAAGCAGTACTTC	CASSEAGPPKQYF
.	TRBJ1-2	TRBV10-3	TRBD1	TGTGCCATCAGGGGGGGGACAGGCCCGAGTGGCTACACCTTC	CAIRGGTGPSGYTF
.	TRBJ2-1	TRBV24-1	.	TGTGCCACCAGTGATTTGGACAGATCGCGCAATGAGCAGTTCTTC	CATSDLDRSRNEQFF
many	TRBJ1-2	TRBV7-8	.	TGTGCCAGCAGCCCCGGGACAAATAGTGGCTACACCTTC	CASSPGTNSGYTF
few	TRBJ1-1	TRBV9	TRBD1	TGTGCCAGCAGCGCTACAGGGGTTGGCACTGAAGCTTTCTTT	CASSATGVGTEAFF
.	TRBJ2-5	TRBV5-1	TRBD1	TGCGCCAGCAGCGAAAATACAGGGGGCGGGGAGACCCAGTACTTC	CASSENTGGGETQYF
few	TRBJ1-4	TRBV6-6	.	TGTGCCAGCAGTTACAGGGGCCCTGCAAAACTGTTTTTT	CASSYRGPAKLFF
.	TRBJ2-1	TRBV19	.	TGTGCCAGTAGTAGGGGGGCAGCCGCTGACCCTCCTCCATACAATGAGCAGTTCTTC	CASSRGAAADPPPYNEQFF
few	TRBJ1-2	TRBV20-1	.	TGCAGTGCTAGTGCGACAGGCATTTTGAGCTACACCTTC	CSASATGILSYTF
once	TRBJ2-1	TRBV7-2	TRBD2	TGTGCCAGCAGTGTCGTAGCGGGGGGAGGGAATGAGCAGTTCTTC	CASSVVAGGGNEQFF
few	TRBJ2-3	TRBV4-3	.	TGCGCCAGCAGCCAAGATAAAGGCACAGATACGCAGTATTTT	CASSQDKGTDTQYF
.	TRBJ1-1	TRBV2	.	TGTGCCAGCTGGGACCCGGGCCTGAACACTGAAGCTTTCTTT	CASWDPGLNTEAFF
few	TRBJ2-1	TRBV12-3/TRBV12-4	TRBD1	TGTGCCAGCAGTCTAGCCGGGACAGGGTCAAACAATGAGCAGTTCTTC	CASSLAGTGSNNEQFF
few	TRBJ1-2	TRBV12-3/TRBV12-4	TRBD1	TGTGCCAGCAGCAACAGACAGGGGGGTCACTATGGCTACACCTTC	CASSNRQGGHYGYTF
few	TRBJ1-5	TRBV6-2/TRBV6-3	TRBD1	TGTGCCAGCACCACCGGCCGGGACAGGCCGATAGGCAATCAGCCCCAGCATTTT	CASTTGRDRPIGNQPQHF
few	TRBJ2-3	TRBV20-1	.	TGCAGTGCTAGGACCCCCGCAGATACGCAGTATTTT	CSARTPADTQYF
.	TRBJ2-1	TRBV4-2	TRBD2	TGTGCCAGCAGCCAAGTGGGTCTAGCGGGGGGGCACTTGGTTGCCTACAATGAGCAGTTCTTC	CASSQVGLAGGHLVAYNEQFF
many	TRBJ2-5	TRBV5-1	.	TGCGCCAGCAGCTTGGAAGAGACCCAGTACTTC	CASSLEETQYF
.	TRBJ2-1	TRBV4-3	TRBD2	TGCGCCAGCAGCCAAGATTCTTGGACTAGCGGGGGGCGGGATGAGCAGTTCTTC	CASSQDSWTSGGRDEQFF
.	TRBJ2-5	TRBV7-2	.	TGTGCCAGCAGCTCCCGGCGATCCGGAGAGACCCAGTACTTC	CASSSRRSGETQYF
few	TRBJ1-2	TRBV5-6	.	TGTGCCAGCAGCACAAGATCCTATGGCTACACCTTC	CASSTRSYGYTF
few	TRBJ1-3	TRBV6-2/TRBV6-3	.	TGTGCCAGCAGCGGTTGGCGACCTGTGGACAGCTCTGGAAACACCATATATTTT	CASSGWRPVDSSGNTIYF
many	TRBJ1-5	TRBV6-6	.	TGTGCCAGCAGTTACAGGGGGAATTTGGTGAGACAGCCCCAGCATTTT	CASSYRGNLVRQPQHF
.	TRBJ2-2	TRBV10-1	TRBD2	TGCGCCAGCAGTGAAGCGGGGGGGCCGCATTCAGGCACCGGGGAGCTGTTTTTT	CASSEAGGPHSGTGELFF
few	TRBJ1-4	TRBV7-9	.	TGTGCCAGCAGCCTCACCCGAGAAAAACTGTTTTTT	CASSLTREKLFF
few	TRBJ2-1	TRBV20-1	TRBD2	TGCAGTGCCCGACTAGCGGGGACCAATGAGCAGTTCTTC	CSARLAGTNEQFF
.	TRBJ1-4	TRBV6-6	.	TGTGCCAGCAGTTACAGACCGAAAGCAACTAATGAAAAACTGTTTTTT	CASSYRPKATNEKLFF
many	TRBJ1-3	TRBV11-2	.	TGTGCCAGCAGCACCCGTGGCAGGGGCGACCCTGGAAACACCATATATTTT	CASSTRGRGDPGNTIYF